This T cell receptor (beta chain) was observed in a study of blood T cell repertoires in COVID-19. Study-wide context: Researchers got acute and convalescent COVID-19 samples from the United States, Italy and Spain. The analysed material was cDNA or gDNA that came from T cells, B-cell-depleted T cells, or PBMCs.

In the original workflow: Amplification of reference gene primers provided the estimated nucleated cell counts. Produced via immunoSEQ multiplex PCR; TCRdb's table is partial and in-frame only. Clonal size and the V and J genes are those of that table, whereas D and trimming came from the DNA. The data hold under 300,000 clones, with more than 85% observed a single time. Looked up from germline, CDR1 is SGHVS and CDR2 is FNYEAQ. The CDR3 runs 13 residues. With 4 bases clipped from V and 8 bases from J, the junction kept 5 bases outside the gene matches. Specimen: peripheral blood. The chain recombines TRBV7-6 with TRBJ1-1; 9 nucleotides line up with TRBD1. The source of this sequence is a woman aged 70-85 years with active or convalescent COVID-19. CDR3 region: CASSSRQGGEAFF. As DNA, the CDR3 is TGTGCCAGCAGCTCAAGACAGGGGGGAGAAGCTTTCTTT.